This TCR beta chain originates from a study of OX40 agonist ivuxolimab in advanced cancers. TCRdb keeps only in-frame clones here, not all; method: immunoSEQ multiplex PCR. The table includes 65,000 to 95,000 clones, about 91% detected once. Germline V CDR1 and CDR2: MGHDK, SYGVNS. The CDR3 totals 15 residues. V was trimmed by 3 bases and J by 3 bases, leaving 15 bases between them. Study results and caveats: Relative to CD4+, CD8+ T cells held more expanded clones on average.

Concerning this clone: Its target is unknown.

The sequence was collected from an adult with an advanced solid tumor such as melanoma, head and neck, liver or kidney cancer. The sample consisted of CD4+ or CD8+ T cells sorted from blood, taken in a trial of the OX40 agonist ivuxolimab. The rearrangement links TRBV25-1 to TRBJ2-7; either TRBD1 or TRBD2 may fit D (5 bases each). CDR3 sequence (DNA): TGTGCCAGCAGTGATGGGGCAGGACTCATCTACGAGCAGTACTTC. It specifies CASSDGAGLIYEQYF.